This is a list of T cell receptor beta chains from one sample in a study of T cell responses to AZD1222 COVID-19 vaccine. The data were produced by immunoSEQ multiplex PCR, yet TCRdb's version contains in-frame clones alone and is incomplete. The sample lists around 96,000 clones, around nine tenths occurring once. Sequencing used peripheral blood, obtained 28 days after the second AZD1222 dose. The receptors were sampled from an adult who received the AZD1222 COVID-19 vaccine. Both conserved end residues are part of each CDR3. The D gene is left open where the match is weak. Rows may omit the clone size; those that give it use once, few, many or a size class.

CDR3aa: CASSQGISTGTDTQYF
CDR3nt: TGTGCCAGCAGCCAAGGAATTAGCACGGGGACAGATACGCAGTATTTT
abundance: .
d_gene: .
v_gene: TRBV3-1/TRBV3-2
j_gene: TRBJ2-3

CDR3aa: CASSVVQNFGYTF
CDR3nt: TGTGCCAGCAGTGTAGTACAAAACTTTGGCTACACCTTC
abundance: .
d_gene: .
v_gene: TRBV2
j_gene: TRBJ1-2

CDR3aa: CASSYLQGVVQETQYF
CDR3nt: TGTGCCAGCAGTTATCTTCAGGGGGTCGTACAAGAGACCCAGTACTTC
abundance: .
d_gene: TRBD1
v_gene: TRBV2
j_gene: TRBJ2-5

CDR3aa: CASSYGGGSGKNIQYF
CDR3nt: TGCGCCAGCAGCTATGGCGGTGGGAGTGGCAAAAACATTCAGTACTTC
abundance: .
d_gene: .
v_gene: TRBV5-1
j_gene: TRBJ2-4

CDR3aa: CASSYFRDRTIGQFF
CDR3nt: TGTGCCAGCAGTTACTTCCGGGACAGGACCATTGGGCAGTTCTTC
abundance: .
d_gene: TRBD1
v_gene: TRBV6-5
j_gene: TRBJ2-1

CDR3aa: CASSFSGANSNYGYTF
CDR3nt: TGCGCCAGCAGCTTCTCAGGGGCAAACAGTAACTATGGCTACACCTTC
abundance: .
d_gene: .
v_gene: TRBV5-1
j_gene: TRBJ1-2

CDR3aa: CSVEGLALGTDTQYF
CDR3nt: TGCAGCGTTGAAGGGTTAGCGCTAGGCACAGATACGCAGTATTTT
abundance: .
d_gene: .
v_gene: TRBV29-1
j_gene: TRBJ2-3

CDR3aa: CAISDLGQGLTYEQYF
CDR3nt: TGTGCCATCAGTGACCTTGGACAGGGCCTAACCTACGAGCAGTACTTC
abundance: .
d_gene: TRBD1
v_gene: TRBV10-3
j_gene: TRBJ2-7

CDR3aa: CATSDGYGYTF
CDR3nt: TGTGCCACCAGTGACGGCTATGGCTACACCTTC
abundance: few
d_gene: .
v_gene: TRBV24-1
j_gene: TRBJ1-2

CDR3aa: CASTIRPGGHNEQFF
CDR3nt: TGTGCCAGCACCATACGGCCAGGGGGACACAATGAGCAGTTCTTC
abundance: .
d_gene: TRBD1
v_gene: TRBV27
j_gene: TRBJ2-1

CDR3aa: CASSADSYGYTF
CDR3nt: TGTGCCAGCAGTGCCGACAGCTATGGCTACACCTTC
abundance: .
d_gene: .
v_gene: TRBV6-6
j_gene: TRBJ1-2

CDR3aa: CASSVAGGQFF
CDR3nt: TGTGCCAGCAGTGTGGCGGGGGGTCAGTTCTTC
abundance: .
d_gene: TRBD2
v_gene: TRBV2
j_gene: TRBJ2-1

CDR3aa: CAWSVQAYEQYF
CDR3nt: TGTGCCTGGAGTGTACAAGCCTACGAGCAGTACTTC
abundance: .
d_gene: .
v_gene: TRBV30
j_gene: TRBJ2-7

CDR3aa: CASSFTENTEAFF
CDR3nt: TGCGCCAGCAGCTTTACGGAGAACACTGAAGCTTTCTTT
abundance: .
d_gene: .
v_gene: TRBV5-1
j_gene: TRBJ1-1

CDR3aa: CASSDNPGGGYGYTF
CDR3nt: TGTGCCAGCAGCGATAACCCCGGGGGGGGCTATGGCTACACCTTC
abundance: .
d_gene: .
v_gene: TRBV28
j_gene: TRBJ1-2

CDR3aa: CSVELQGHHGYTF
CDR3nt: TGCAGCGTTGAACTACAGGGGCATCATGGCTACACCTTC
abundance: .
d_gene: TRBD1
v_gene: TRBV29-1
j_gene: TRBJ1-2

CDR3aa: CASTHDRGLYGYTF
CDR3nt: TGTGCCAGCACCCATGACAGGGGGCTGTATGGCTACACCTTC
abundance: .
d_gene: TRBD1
v_gene: TRBV28
j_gene: TRBJ1-2

CDR3aa: CASSREQGGEKLFF
CDR3nt: TGTGCCAGCAGTAGGGAGCAGGGAGGTGAAAAACTGTTTTTT
abundance: .
d_gene: .
v_gene: TRBV2
j_gene: TRBJ1-4

CDR3aa: CASSMTGSNTEAFF
CDR3nt: TGTGCCAGCAGCATGACAGGATCGAACACTGAAGCTTTCTTT
abundance: .
d_gene: .
v_gene: TRBV9
j_gene: TRBJ1-1

CDR3aa: CASSSARYNEQFF
CDR3nt: TGTGCCAGCAGCTCCGCACGGTACAATGAGCAGTTCTTC
abundance: once
d_gene: .
v_gene: TRBV5-8
j_gene: TRBJ2-1

CDR3aa: CASSSWRGPGELFF
CDR3nt: TGTGCCAGCAGCTCCTGGCGGGGCCCCGGGGAGCTGTTTTTT
abundance: .
d_gene: .
v_gene: TRBV5-6
j_gene: TRBJ2-2

CDR3aa: CSAGGLYGYTF
CDR3nt: TGCAGTGCCGGGGGTTTATATGGCTACACCTTC
abundance: once
d_gene: .
v_gene: TRBV20-1
j_gene: TRBJ1-2

CDR3aa: CASSLKGGVDEQFF
CDR3nt: TGTGCCAGCAGCTTAAAAGGCGGGGTGGATGAGCAGTTCTTC
abundance: .
d_gene: .
v_gene: TRBV7-3
j_gene: TRBJ2-1

CDR3aa: CASHGTGPNQPQHF
CDR3nt: TGTGCCAGCCACGGAACAGGGCCTAATCAGCCCCAGCATTTT
abundance: .
d_gene: .
v_gene: TRBV2
j_gene: TRBJ1-5

CDR3aa: CASNFQGGYNEKLFF
CDR3nt: TGTGCCAGCAATTTTCAAGGGGGTTATAATGAAAAACTGTTTTTT
abundance: .
d_gene: .
v_gene: TRBV19
j_gene: TRBJ1-4

CDR3aa: CATSRDGGYNEQFF
CDR3nt: TGTGCCACCAGCAGAGATGGCGGTTACAATGAGCAGTTCTTC
abundance: once
d_gene: .
v_gene: TRBV15
j_gene: TRBJ2-1

CDR3aa: CASRPTGTKNSPLHF
CDR3nt: TGTGCCAGCAGGCCCACAGGGACCAAAAATTCACCCCTCCACTTT
abundance: .
d_gene: .
v_gene: TRBV3-1/TRBV3-2
j_gene: TRBJ1-6

CDR3aa: CASSFWRSTEAFF
CDR3nt: TGTGCCAGCAGTTTTTGGAGATCCACTGAAGCTTTCTTT
abundance: .
d_gene: .
v_gene: TRBV28
j_gene: TRBJ1-1

CDR3aa: CASSSPRISGNTIYF
CDR3nt: TGTGCCAGCAGCTCACCGAGAATCTCTGGAAACACCATATATTTT
abundance: .
d_gene: .
v_gene: TRBV7-9
j_gene: TRBJ1-3

CDR3aa: CAWSVSEGNTIYF
CDR3nt: TGTGCCTGGAGTGTATCGGAGGGGAACACCATATATTTT
abundance: .
d_gene: .
v_gene: TRBV30
j_gene: TRBJ1-3

CDR3aa: CASSYSGTGQNEQFF
CDR3nt: TGTGCCAGCAGTTATTCCGGGACAGGGCAAAATGAGCAGTTCTTC
abundance: .
d_gene: TRBD1
v_gene: TRBV6-6
j_gene: TRBJ2-1

CDR3aa: CATSDFWTGILSMNTEAFF
CDR3nt: TGTGCCACCAGTGATTTCTGGACAGGGATACTTTCAATGAACACTGAAGCTTTCTTT
abundance: .
d_gene: TRBD1
v_gene: TRBV24-1
j_gene: TRBJ1-1

CDR3aa: CASSYPEFNEKLFF
CDR3nt: TGTGCCAGCAGTTACCCAGAATTTAATGAAAAACTGTTTTTT
abundance: .
d_gene: .
v_gene: TRBV6-5
j_gene: TRBJ1-4

CDR3aa: CASSLEVGLTLSREQYF
CDR3nt: TGCGCCAGCAGCTTGGAAGTGGGATTAACCCTCTCTCGGGAGCAGTACTTC
abundance: .
d_gene: .
v_gene: TRBV5-1
j_gene: TRBJ2-7

CDR3aa: CASSPRQGDKYEQYF
CDR3nt: TGTGCCAGCTCACCACGCCAAGGGGACAAATACGAGCAGTACTTC
abundance: once
d_gene: .
v_gene: TRBV18
j_gene: TRBJ2-7

CDR3aa: CASSINNSPLHF
CDR3nt: TGTGCCAGCAGTATTAATAATTCACCCCTCCACTTT
abundance: .
d_gene: .
v_gene: TRBV27
j_gene: TRBJ1-6

CDR3aa: CASRSEWDTYEQYF
CDR3nt: TGTGCCAGTAGATCGGAGTGGGACACCTACGAGCAGTACTTC
abundance: .
d_gene: .
v_gene: TRBV19
j_gene: TRBJ2-7

CDR3aa: CASSSYRRDRSNQPQHF
CDR3nt: TGTGCCAGCAGCTCATATCGCCGGGACAGGAGCAATCAGCCCCAGCATTTT
abundance: .
d_gene: TRBD1
v_gene: TRBV7-8
j_gene: TRBJ1-5

CDR3aa: CASSQEASGSSYNEQFF
CDR3nt: TGTGCCAGCAGCCAAGAAGCTAGCGGTAGCTCCTACAATGAGCAGTTCTTC
abundance: .
d_gene: TRBD2
v_gene: TRBV4-2
j_gene: TRBJ2-1

CDR3aa: CASSLLGAGEDEQYF
CDR3nt: TGCGCCAGCAGCCTGCTGGGTGCAGGGGAGGACGAGCAGTACTTC
abundance: .
d_gene: .
v_gene: TRBV5-1
j_gene: TRBJ2-7